This TCR beta chain is from a study of T cells in Graves' hyperthyroidism and ophthalmopathy. Study-level background: Prior to any treatment, at the point of initial diagnosis, peripheral blood was collected.

Germline V lookup: CDR1 GTSNPN, CDR2 SVGIG (reference sequence). The CDR3 sequence is 13 residues long. Unmatched junction bases numbered 5, after V lost 5 bases and J lost 5 bases. Many counts were recorded for this clonotype. No antigen is known for it. The source of the PBMCs was 10 ml of fresh peripheral blood. RNA transcripts yielded amplified TCR beta CDR3 regions. Carried out on the TCR CDR3, a first-round RT-PCR used the HTBI primer set. TCRdb itself ran the multiplex PCR reads through MiXCR, one entry per CDR3 protein. The sample has some 460,000 distinct CDR3 sequences, 15% to 19% seen once. The study's findings and limits: Among clonotypes expanded in thyroid above 0.001, most were also found in blood.

The chain uses TRBV30 and TRBJ2-1, with 8 bases lining up with TRBD2. What was sequenced was blood. This clonotype originated in a young woman with Graves' hyperthyroidism. CDR3 nucleotides: TGTGCCTGGGCAGCGGGGGTGAACAATGAGCAGTTCTTC. Encoded protein: CAWAAGVNNEQFF.